The present T cell receptor beta chain was sequenced within a study of T cell responses to AZD1222 COVID-19 vaccine. V lost 5 bases and J 4 bases, leaving 16 bases between the germline ends. The CDR3 runs to 15 residues. Germline V gene sequence: CDR1 SGDLS, CDR2 YYNGEE. Clones were sequenced by immunoSEQ multiplex PCR, and TCRdb holds only the in-frame ones, with some missing. The data show over 110,000 clones, with roughly 88% seen just once and 1.5% to 2% held by the top ten. The clonotype was recovered from an adult who received the AZD1222 COVID-19 vaccine. The V and J genes are TRBV9 and TRBJ2-1, with a possible D match to TRBD2 (7 bases). The material was peripheral blood, obtained 28 days after the second AZD1222 dose. The CDR3 region is CASRRGAGEYNEQFF. CDR3 nucleotides: TGTGCCAGCAGGAGGGGGGCGGGAGAGTACAATGAGCAGTTCTTC.